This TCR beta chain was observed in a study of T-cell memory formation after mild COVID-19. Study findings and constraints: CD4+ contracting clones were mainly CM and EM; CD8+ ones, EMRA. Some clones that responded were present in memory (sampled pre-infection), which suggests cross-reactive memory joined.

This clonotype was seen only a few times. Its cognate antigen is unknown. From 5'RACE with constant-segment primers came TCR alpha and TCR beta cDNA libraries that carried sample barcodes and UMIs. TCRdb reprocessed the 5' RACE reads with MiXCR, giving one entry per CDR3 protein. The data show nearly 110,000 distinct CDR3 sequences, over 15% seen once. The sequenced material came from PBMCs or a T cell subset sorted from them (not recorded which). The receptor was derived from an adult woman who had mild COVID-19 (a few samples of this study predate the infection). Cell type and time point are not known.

The DNA of the CDR3 is TGTGCCAGTGAGGGACTGCCCAGTCCCGCAGGTGAGCAGTTCTTC. Translation gives CASEGLPSPAGEQFF. The chain couples TRBV25-1 to TRBJ2-1; possibly TRBD2 for D (6 bases). The CDR3 runs 15 residues. V lost 9 bases and J lost 9, with 24 bases in between. Per germline, CDR1 MGHDK and CDR2 SYGVNS.